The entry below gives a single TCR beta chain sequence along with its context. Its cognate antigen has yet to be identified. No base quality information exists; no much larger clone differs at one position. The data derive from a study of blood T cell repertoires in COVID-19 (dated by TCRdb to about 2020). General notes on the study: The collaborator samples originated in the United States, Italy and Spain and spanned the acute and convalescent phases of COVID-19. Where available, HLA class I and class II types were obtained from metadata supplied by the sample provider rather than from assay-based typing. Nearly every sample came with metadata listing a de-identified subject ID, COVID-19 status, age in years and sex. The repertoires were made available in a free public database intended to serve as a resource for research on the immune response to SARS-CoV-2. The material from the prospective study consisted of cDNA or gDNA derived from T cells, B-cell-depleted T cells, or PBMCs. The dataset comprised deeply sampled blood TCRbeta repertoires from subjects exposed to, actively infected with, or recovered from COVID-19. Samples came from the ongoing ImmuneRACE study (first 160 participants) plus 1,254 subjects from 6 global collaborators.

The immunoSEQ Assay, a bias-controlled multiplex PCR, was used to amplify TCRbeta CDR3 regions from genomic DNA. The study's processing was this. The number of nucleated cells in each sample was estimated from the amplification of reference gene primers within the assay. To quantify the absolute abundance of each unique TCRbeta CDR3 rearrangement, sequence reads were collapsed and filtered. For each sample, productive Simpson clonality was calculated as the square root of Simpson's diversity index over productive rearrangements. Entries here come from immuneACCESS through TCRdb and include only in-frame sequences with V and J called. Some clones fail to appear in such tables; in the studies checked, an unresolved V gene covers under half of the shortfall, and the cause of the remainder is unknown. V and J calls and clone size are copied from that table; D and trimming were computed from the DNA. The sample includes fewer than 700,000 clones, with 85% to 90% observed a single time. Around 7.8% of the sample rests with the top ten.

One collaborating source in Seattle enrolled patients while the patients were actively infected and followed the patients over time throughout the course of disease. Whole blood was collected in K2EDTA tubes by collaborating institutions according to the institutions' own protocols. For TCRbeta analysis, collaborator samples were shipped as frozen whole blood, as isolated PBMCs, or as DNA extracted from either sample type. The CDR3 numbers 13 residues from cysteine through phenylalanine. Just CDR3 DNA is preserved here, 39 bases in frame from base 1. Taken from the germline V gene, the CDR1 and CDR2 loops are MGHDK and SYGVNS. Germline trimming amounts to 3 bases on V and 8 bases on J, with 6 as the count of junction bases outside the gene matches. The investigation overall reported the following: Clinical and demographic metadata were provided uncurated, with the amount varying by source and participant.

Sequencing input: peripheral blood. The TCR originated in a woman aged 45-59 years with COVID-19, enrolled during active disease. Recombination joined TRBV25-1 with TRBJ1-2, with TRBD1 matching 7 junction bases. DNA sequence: TGTGCCAGCAGTGATTCGACAGGGAGAGGCTACACCTTC. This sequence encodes CASSDSTGRGYTF.